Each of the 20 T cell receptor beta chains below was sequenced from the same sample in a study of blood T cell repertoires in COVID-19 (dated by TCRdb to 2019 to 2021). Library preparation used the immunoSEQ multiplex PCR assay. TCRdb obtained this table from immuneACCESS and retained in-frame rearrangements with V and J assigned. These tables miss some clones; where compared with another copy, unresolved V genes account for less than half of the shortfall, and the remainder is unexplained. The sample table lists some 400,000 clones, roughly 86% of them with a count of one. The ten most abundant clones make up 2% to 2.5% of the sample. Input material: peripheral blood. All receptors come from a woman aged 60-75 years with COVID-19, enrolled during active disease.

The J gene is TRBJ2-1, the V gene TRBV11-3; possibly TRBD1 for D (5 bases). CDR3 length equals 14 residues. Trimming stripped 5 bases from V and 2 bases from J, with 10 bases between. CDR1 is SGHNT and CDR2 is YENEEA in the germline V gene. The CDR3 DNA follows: TGTGCCAGCAGCCAGGGATACCCCTACAATGAGCAGTTCTTC. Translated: CASSQGYPYNEQFF.

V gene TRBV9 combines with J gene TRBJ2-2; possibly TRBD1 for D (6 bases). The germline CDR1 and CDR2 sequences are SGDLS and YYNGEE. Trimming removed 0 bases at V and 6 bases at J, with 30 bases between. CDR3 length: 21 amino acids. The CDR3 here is CASSVGKNERLTGLPSGELFF. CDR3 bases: TGTGCCAGCAGCGTAGGGAAGAACGAACGACTTACAGGGCTTCCATCCGGGGAGCTGTTTTTT.

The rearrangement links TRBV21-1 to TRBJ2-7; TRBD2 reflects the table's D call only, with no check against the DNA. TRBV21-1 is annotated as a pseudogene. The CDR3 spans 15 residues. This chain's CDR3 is CASSASGGANIEQYF. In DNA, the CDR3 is TGTGCCAGCAGCGCTAGCGGGGGCGCCAACATCGAGCAGTACTTC.

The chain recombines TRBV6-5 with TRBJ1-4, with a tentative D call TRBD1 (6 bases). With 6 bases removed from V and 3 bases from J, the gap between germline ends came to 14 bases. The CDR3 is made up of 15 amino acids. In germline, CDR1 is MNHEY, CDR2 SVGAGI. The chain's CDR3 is CASSAGVAPNEKLFF. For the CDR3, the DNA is TGTGCCAGCAGCGCAGGGGTAGCGCCTAATGAAAAACTGTTTTTT.

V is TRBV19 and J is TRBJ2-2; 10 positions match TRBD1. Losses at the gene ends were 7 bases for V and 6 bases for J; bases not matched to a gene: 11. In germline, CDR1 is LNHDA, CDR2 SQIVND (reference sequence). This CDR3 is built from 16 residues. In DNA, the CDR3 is TGTGCCAGTACCTCCCTTGGGACAGGGGAGGCCGGGGAGCTGTTTTTT. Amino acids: CASTSLGTGEAGELFF.

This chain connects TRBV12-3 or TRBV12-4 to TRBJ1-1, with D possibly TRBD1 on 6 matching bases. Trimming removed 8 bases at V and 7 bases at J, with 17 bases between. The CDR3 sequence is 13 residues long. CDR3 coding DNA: TGTGCCAGCTGTTCGTTGTTGGACAGTGAAGCTTTCTTT. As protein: CASCSLLDSEAFF.

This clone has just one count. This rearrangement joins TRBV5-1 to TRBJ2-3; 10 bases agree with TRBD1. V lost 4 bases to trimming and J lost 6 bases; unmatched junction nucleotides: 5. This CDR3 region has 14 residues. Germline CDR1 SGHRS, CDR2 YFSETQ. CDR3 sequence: CASSVGQGRDTQYF. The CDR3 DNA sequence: TGCGCCAGCAGCGTGGGACAGGGGCGGGATACGCAGTATTTT.

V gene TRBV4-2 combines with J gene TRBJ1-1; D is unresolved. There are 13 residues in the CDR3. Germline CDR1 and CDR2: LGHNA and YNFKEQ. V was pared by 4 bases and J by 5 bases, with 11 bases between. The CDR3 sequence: CASSRAGGTEAFF. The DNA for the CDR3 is TGTGCCAGCAGCCGAGCGGGTGGGACTGAAGCTTTCTTT.

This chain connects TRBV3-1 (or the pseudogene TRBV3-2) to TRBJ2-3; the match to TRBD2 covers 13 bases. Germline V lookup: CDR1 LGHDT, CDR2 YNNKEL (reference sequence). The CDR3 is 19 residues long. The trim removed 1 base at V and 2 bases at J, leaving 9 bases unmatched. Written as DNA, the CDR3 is TGTGCCAGCAGCCAAGCACCGGGACTAGCGGGGAGATACACAGATACGCAGTATTTT. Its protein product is CASSQAPGLAGRYTDTQYF.

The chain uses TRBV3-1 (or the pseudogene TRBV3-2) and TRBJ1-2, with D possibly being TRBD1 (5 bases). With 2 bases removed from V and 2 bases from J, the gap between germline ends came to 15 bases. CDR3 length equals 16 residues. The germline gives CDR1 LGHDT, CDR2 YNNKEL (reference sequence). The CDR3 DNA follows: TGTGCCAGCAGCCAACTGTGGGGGGACCGAAACTATGGCTACACCTTC. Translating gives CASSQLWGDRNYGYTF.

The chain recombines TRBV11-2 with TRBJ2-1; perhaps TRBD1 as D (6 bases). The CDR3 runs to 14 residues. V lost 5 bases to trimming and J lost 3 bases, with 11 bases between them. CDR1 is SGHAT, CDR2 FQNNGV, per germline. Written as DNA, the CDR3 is TGTGCCAGCAGCCCGGACAGCTTCTACAATGAGCAGTTCTTC. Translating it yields CASSPDSFYNEQFF. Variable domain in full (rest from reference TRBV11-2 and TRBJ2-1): EAGVAQSPRYKIIEKRQSVAFWCNPISGHATLYWYQQILGQGPKLLIQFQNNGVVDDSQLPKDRFSAERLKGVDSTLKIQPAKLEDSAVYLCASSPDSFYNEQFFGPGTRLTVL.

The CDR3 loop is CASSLAGHSSYNSPLHF. CDR3 bases: TGTGCCAGCAGCTTAGCGGGGCACAGCTCCTATAATTCACCCCTCCACTTT. This chain joins TRBV7-9 and TRBJ1-6; tentative D call: TRBD1 (5 bases). Per the germline V gene, CDR1 is SEHNR and CDR2 is FQNEAQ (reference sequence). This CDR3 spans 17 amino acids. V shed 0 bases and J shed 0 bases, with 9 bases lying between them.

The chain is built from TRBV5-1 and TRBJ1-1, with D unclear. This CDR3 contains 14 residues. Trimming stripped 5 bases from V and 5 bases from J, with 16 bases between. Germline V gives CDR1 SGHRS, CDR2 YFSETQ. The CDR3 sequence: CASRLSSAGTEAFF. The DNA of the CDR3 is TGCGCCAGCAGACTATCCTCGGCGGGGACTGAAGCTTTCTTT.

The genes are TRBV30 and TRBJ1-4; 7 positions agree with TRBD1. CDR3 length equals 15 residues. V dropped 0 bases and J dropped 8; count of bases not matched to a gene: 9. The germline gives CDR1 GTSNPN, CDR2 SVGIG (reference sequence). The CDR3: CAWSVPRGRREKLFF. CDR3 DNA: TGTGCCTGGAGTGTACCGAGGGGGCGGCGCGAAAAACTGTTTTTT.

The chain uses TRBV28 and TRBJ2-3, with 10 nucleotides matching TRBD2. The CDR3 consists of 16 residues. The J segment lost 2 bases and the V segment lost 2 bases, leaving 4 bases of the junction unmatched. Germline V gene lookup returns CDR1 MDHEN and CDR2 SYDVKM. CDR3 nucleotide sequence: TGTGCCAGCAGTTTAGGGCTAGCGGGGGCCACAGATACGCAGTATTTT. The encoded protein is CASSLGLAGATDTQYF.

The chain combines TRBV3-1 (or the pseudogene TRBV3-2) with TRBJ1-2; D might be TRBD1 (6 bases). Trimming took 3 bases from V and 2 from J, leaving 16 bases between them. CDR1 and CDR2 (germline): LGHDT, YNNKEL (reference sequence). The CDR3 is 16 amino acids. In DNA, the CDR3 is TGTGCCAGCAGCCAGGGGGCCGGGACCCGAAACTATGGCTACACCTTC. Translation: CASSQGAGTRNYGYTF.

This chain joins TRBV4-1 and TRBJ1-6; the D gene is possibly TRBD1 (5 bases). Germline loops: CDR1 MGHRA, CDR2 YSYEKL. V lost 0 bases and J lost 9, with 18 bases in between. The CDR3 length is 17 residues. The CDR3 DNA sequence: TGCGCCAGCAGCCAAGAACGGGCAGGGCCACAACCTTCACCCCTCCACTTT. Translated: CASSQERAGPQPSPLHF.

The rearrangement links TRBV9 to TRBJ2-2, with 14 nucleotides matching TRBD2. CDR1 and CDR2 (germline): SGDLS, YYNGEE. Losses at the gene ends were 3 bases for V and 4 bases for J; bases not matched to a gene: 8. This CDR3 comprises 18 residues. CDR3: CASSARLAGGHGTGELFF. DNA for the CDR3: TGTGCCAGCAGCGCGAGACTAGCGGGGGGGCATGGCACCGGGGAGCTGTTTTTT.

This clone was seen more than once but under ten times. This chain's CDR3 is CASSQDYSTGELFF. The CDR3 DNA reads as TGCGCCAGCAGCCAAGATTACTCCACCGGGGAGCTGTTTTTT. The gene calls are TRBV4-1 and TRBJ2-2; D call uncertain. Germline V lookup: CDR1 MGHRA, CDR2 YSYEKL. The length of the CDR3 is 14 residues. V was pared by 0 bases and J by 4 bases, with 6 bases between.

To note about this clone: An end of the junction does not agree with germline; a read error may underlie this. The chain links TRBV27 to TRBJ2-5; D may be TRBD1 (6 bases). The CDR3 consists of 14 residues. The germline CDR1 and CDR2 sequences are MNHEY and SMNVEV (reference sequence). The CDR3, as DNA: TGTGCCAGCAGTTTTCAGGGGTCTCAAGGGACCCAGTACTTC. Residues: CASSFQGSQGTQYF.